A selection of T cell receptor beta chains follows, all from one sample in a study of T cell responses to AZD1222 COVID-19 vaccine. Here immunoSEQ multiplex PCR was the method, and the copy in TCRdb shows in-frame clones only, minus some. The sample lists more than 110,000 clones, roughly 88% occurring once. The input for sequencing was peripheral blood, taken on day 0 of AZD1222 vaccination. Source of these receptors: an adult in good health. The CDR3 runs from the conserved cysteine through the conserved F or W. Each record gives: J gene, V gene, clone size, D gene, CDR3 protein, CDR3 DNA. D genes are given only for firm matches. Size is stated for part of the rows, as once, few or many counts, or as a class when the clone is expanded.

TRBJ2-7 | TRBV5-4 | . | . | CASSSPSGQVAYEQYF | TGTGCCAGCAGCTCCCCTTCGGGGCAGGTCGCCTACGAGCAGTACTTC
TRBJ2-5 | TRBV6-5 | . | TRBD1 | CASRTTGGSQETQYF | TGTGCCAGCAGAACGACAGGGGGCTCACAAGAGACCCAGTACTTC
TRBJ2-7 | TRBV28 | . | . | CASSLPSAKGYEQYF | TGTGCCAGCAGTTTACCGTCAGCGAAGGGATACGAGCAGTACTTC
TRBJ2-5 | TRBV7-9 | . | . | CASSPWQETQYF | TGTGCCAGCAGCCCGTGGCAAGAGACCCAGTACTTC
TRBJ1-6 | TRBV6-5 | . | . | CASSYMGGSPLHF | TGTGCCAGCAGTTACATGGGGGGTAGCCCCCTCCACTTT
TRBJ2-1 | TRBV23-1 | . | . | CATLQTATYNEQFF | TGCGCCACCCTTCAGACAGCCACCTACAATGAGCAGTTCTTC
TRBJ2-5 | TRBV19 | . | . | CASSIQETQYF | TGTGCCAGTAGTATCCAAGAGACCCAGTACTTC
TRBJ2-1 | TRBV5-1 | . | TRBD2 | CASSSTSGSWDEQFF | TGCGCCAGCAGCTCCACTAGCGGGAGTTGGGATGAGCAGTTCTTC
TRBJ1-3 | TRBV6-5 | . | . | CASSRGSGNTIYF | TGTGCCAGCAGCAGGGGATCCGGAAACACCATATATTTT
TRBJ2-1 | TRBV4-2 | . | . | CASSQDRQEQFF | TGTGCCAGCAGCCAAGATAGGCAGGAGCAGTTCTTC
TRBJ2-7 | TRBV18 | few | . | CASSPLGDGGEQYF | TGTGCCAGCTCACCACTGGGAGATGGGGGCGAGCAGTACTTC
TRBJ1-3 | TRBV19 | once | . | CASTGGDTSPGNTIYF | TGTGCCAGTACCGGAGGCGACACCTCTCCTGGAAACACCATATATTTT
TRBJ2-1 | TRBV10-3 | . | TRBD1 | CAIRDRDSYNEQFF | TGTGCCATCAGAGACAGGGATTCCTACAATGAGCAGTTCTTC
TRBJ1-1 | TRBV6-1 | . | . | CASSEAIRDWVNTEAFF | TGTGCCAGCAGTGAAGCTATTAGGGACTGGGTGAACACTGAAGCTTTCTTT
TRBJ1-3 | TRBV29-1 | . | . | CSVGLSGNTIYF | TGCAGCGTGGGACTTTCTGGAAACACCATATATTTT
TRBJ2-1 | TRBV6-5 | . | . | CASSLDLLSYNEQFF | TGTGCCAGCAGTTTGGACTTGCTATCCTACAATGAGCAGTTCTTC
TRBJ2-3 | TRBV7-8 | few | TRBD2 | CASSQALSGRTDTQYF | TGTGCCAGCAGCCAAGCGCTGAGCGGGAGGACAGATACGCAGTATTTT
TRBJ1-1 | TRBV5-6 | . | . | CASSLEGRNTEAFF | TGTGCCAGCAGCTTGGAGGGCAGGAACACTGAAGCTTTCTTT
TRBJ1-1 | TRBV6-5 | few | . | CASSYSTIPNTEAFF | TGTGCCAGCAGTTACTCGACAATTCCGAACACTGAAGCTTTCTTT
TRBJ2-7 | TRBV12-3/TRBV12-4 | . | . | CASSPLRGQQYF | TGTGCCAGCAGCCCGTTACGTGGGCAGCAGTACTTC
TRBJ1-1 | TRBV12-3/TRBV12-4 | . | TRBD1 | CASSRGTATEAFF | TGTGCCAGCAGCCGAGGGACAGCCACTGAAGCTTTCTTT
TRBJ2-5 | TRBV5-1 | . | . | CASSYQGGQETQYF | TGCGCCAGCAGCTACCAGGGGGGCCAAGAGACCCAGTACTTC
TRBJ1-2 | TRBV15 | . | . | CATSPRGEGRDGYTF | TGTGCCACCAGCCCCCGAGGAGAGGGGAGGGATGGCTACACCTTC
TRBJ1-2 | TRBV3-1/TRBV3-2 | . | . | CASSQLEGNYGYTF | TGTGCCAGCAGCCAACTGGAAGGGAACTATGGCTACACCTTC
TRBJ2-1 | TRBV29-1 | . | . | CSVARTGFVDEQFF | TGCAGCGTCGCCAGGACGGGGTTCGTGGATGAGCAGTTCTTC
TRBJ2-2 | TRBV4-1 | . | TRBD2 | CASSQSVLAGALNTGELFF | TGCGCCAGCAGCCAATCGGTACTAGCGGGGGCCCTGAACACCGGGGAGCTGTTTTTT
TRBJ1-1 | TRBV3-1/TRBV3-2 | . | . | CASSQAGRPNTEAFF | TGTGCCAGCAGCCAAGCGGGACGGCCGAACACTGAAGCTTTCTTT
TRBJ2-1 | TRBV27 | few | . | CASSALGSSYNEQFF | TGTGCCAGCAGTGCCCTCGGGAGCTCCTACAATGAGCAGTTCTTC
TRBJ2-7 | TRBV9 | . | . | CASSLGGVNYEQYF | TGTGCCAGCAGCCTAGGCGGCGTTAACTACGAGCAGTACTTC
TRBJ2-5 | TRBV2 | . | TRBD2 | CASSIAGGGGETQYF | TGTGCCAGCAGTATAGCGGGAGGTGGGGGGGAGACCCAGTACTTC
TRBJ2-3 | TRBV28 | . | TRBD2 | CASSFSPVTSGVSTDTQYF | TGTGCCAGCAGTTTCTCCCCCGTGACTAGCGGAGTAAGCACAGATACGCAGTATTTT
TRBJ1-6 | TRBV10-3 | few | . | CAISGRKANSPLHF | TGTGCCATCAGTGGGCGTAAGGCTAATTCACCCCTCCACTTT
TRBJ2-2 | TRBV7-9 | . | TRBD1 | CASRAPWGQGIGGELFF | TGTGCCAGCAGGGCCCCTTGGGGACAGGGGATCGGCGGGGAGCTGTTTTTT
TRBJ1-1 | TRBV3-1/TRBV3-2 | . | TRBD1 | CASSTGGQGNTEAFF | TGTGCCAGCAGCACAGGTGGACAGGGGAACACTGAAGCTTTCTTT
TRBJ1-2 | TRBV6-5 | . | TRBD1 | CASSYGTGVYGYTF | TGTGCCAGCAGTTACGGGACAGGGGTCTATGGCTACACCTTC
TRBJ2-7 | TRBV28 | once | TRBD2 | CASSQGLAGVSYEQYF | TGTGCCAGCAGCCAAGGACTAGCGGGAGTCTCCTACGAGCAGTACTTC
TRBJ2-2 | TRBV7-2 | . | TRBD1 | CASSSGQWAGELFF | TGTGCCAGCAGCTCGGGACAGTGGGCCGGGGAGCTGTTTTTT
TRBJ1-1 | TRBV3-1/TRBV3-2 | . | . | CASSPSQGTLNTEAFF | TGTGCCAGCAGCCCGTCCCAGGGGACTTTGAACACTGAAGCTTTCTTT
TRBJ2-3 | TRBV4-2 | . | TRBD2 | CASSQGSGGPSDTQYF | TGTGCCAGCAGCCAAGGTTCGGGGGGGCCCTCGGATACGCAGTATTTT
TRBJ2-3 | TRBV6-5 | . | . | CASSSPGQASTDTQYF | TGTGCCAGCAGTTCTCCAGGGCAGGCTAGCACAGATACGCAGTATTTT
TRBJ2-5 | TRBV27 | . | . | CASSSHPGRQGTQYF | TGTGCCAGCAGTTCCCACCCCGGTAGGCAGGGGACCCAGTACTTC
TRBJ2-2 | TRBV4-1 | . | TRBD1 | CASSLQNRGTPGELFF | TGCGCCAGCAGCCTTCAGAACAGGGGGACACCCGGGGAGCTGTTTTTT
TRBJ2-5 | TRBV18 | . | TRBD2 | CASSPGTRETQYF | TGTGCCAGCTCACCCGGGACTAGAGAGACCCAGTACTTC
TRBJ2-7 | TRBV3-1/TRBV3-2 | . | TRBD2 | CASSQASGAYEQYF | TGTGCCAGCAGCCAAGCTAGCGGGGCCTACGAGCAGTACTTC
TRBJ2-1 | TRBV5-4 | once | TRBD1 | CASSSAGTGDNEQFF | TGTGCCAGCAGTTCAGCCGGGACAGGGGACAATGAGCAGTTCTTC
TRBJ2-7 | TRBV5-1 | . | . | CASSAPDAYEQYF | TGCGCCAGCAGCGCTCCTGACGCCTACGAGCAGTACTTC
TRBJ1-5 | TRBV4-2 | . | . | CASSHGGGLAGDQPQHF | TGTGCCAGCAGCCACGGGGGAGGGTTGGCGGGTGATCAGCCCCAGCATTTT
TRBJ2-5 | TRBV24-1 | . | . | CATSDPYLETQYF | TGTGCCACCAGTGATCCCTACCTAGAGACCCAGTACTTC
TRBJ1-2 | TRBV3-1/TRBV3-2 | . | . | CASSQGQFYGYTF | TGTGCCAGCAGCCAAGGACAGTTCTATGGCTACACCTTC
TRBJ2-3 | TRBV5-1 | . | TRBD1 | CASSLRDREPQYF | TGCGCCAGCAGCTTGAGGGACAGGGAGCCGCAGTATTTT
TRBJ1-5 | TRBV7-2 | . | . | CASSSPNEPQHF | TGTGCCAGCAGCTCTCCGAACGAGCCCCAGCATTTT
TRBJ1-2 | TRBV27 | . | . | CASSSTSESLTMVYTF | TGTGCCAGCAGTTCGACGTCCGAAAGCCTAACTATGGTTTACACCTTC
TRBJ2-1 | TRBV13 | . | TRBD2 | CASSSGLAGGSEQFF | TGTGCCAGCAGCTCGGGACTAGCGGGAGGTAGTGAGCAGTTCTTC
TRBJ2-2 | TRBV30 | . | TRBD1 | CAWSEGQGATGELFF | TGTGCCTGGAGTGAGGGACAGGGGGCGACCGGGGAGCTGTTTTTT
TRBJ2-3 | TRBV27 | . | . | CASSSQEEDTQYF | TGTGCCAGCAGTTCACAGGAAGAAGATACGCAGTATTTT